A selection of T cell receptor beta chains follows, all from one sample in a study of shared clonotypes between healthy human individuals. Produced via immunoSEQ multiplex PCR; TCRdb's table is partial and in-frame only. The top ten hold about 9.4% of the sample, which has 300,000 or so clones, around two thirds seen once. Source material: memory CD4+ T cells sorted from blood. The receptors shown here come from a man aged 25 to 40 in good health. Each CDR3 is given with its conserved first and last residue. A D gene is named only where the DNA matches it firmly. Clone size is stated in some rows and not others, as once, few, many or a class when expanded.

size,J,D,length,V,DNA,CDR3
few,TRBJ2-5,NA,14,TRBV11-3,TGTGCCAGCAGCCCAGGGACGGCCCTAGGGACCCAGTACTTC,CASSPGTALGTQYF
NA,TRBJ2-7,NA,13,TRBV18,TGTGCCAGCTCACCATCCGTGGGGTACGAGCAGTACTTC,CASSPSVGYEQYF
few,TRBJ2-1,TRBD2,19,TRBV19,TGTGCCAGTAGTAGAAGATCGCAATCTATAGCGGGAGTGGTAAATGAGCAGTTCTTC,CASSRRSQSIAGVVNEQFF
NA,TRBJ2-3,TRBD2,14,TRBV27,TGTGCCAGCAGTTCCAGGACTAGCGGGAATACGCAGTATTTT,CASSSRTSGNTQYF
NA,TRBJ2-7,NA,13,TRBV27,TGTGCCAGCAGTTTATCGTCTACCCACGAGCAGTACTTC,CASSLSSTHEQYF
NA,TRBJ1-1,TRBD1,14,TRBV29-1,TGCAGCGTTGGGGTTGGGACAGGGTCGATTGGGGCTTTCTTT,CSVGVGTGSIGAFF
NA,TRBJ1-5,NA,15,TRBV5-8,TGTGCCAGCAGCTTATCGTCCAGGGGCAATCAGCCCCAGCATTTT,CASSLSSRGNQPQHF
NA,TRBJ2-7,NA,12,TRBV7-2,TGTGCCAGCAGCTTACTCTACTACGAGCAGTACTTC,CASSLLYYEQYF
NA,TRBJ2-5,NA,14,TRBV15,TGTGCCACCAGCAGATCCGACAGGCAAGAGACCCAGTACTTC,CATSRSDRQETQYF
NA,TRBJ2-7,TRBD2,16,TRBV7-8,TGTGCCAGCAGCTTATCCCTAGCGGGAGTTCCCTACGAGCAGTACTTC,CASSLSLAGVPYEQYF
many,TRBJ2-3,NA,11,TRBV20-1,TGCAGTGCTAGACGGGTAGATACGCAGTATTTT,CSARRVDTQYF